This is a list of T cell receptor beta chains from one sample in a study of cytomegalovirus exposure and HLA in healthy donors. The protocol was immunoSEQ multiplex PCR, while the TCRdb copy is restricted to in-frame clones and leaves out a portion. This sample has about 120,000 clones, with 60% to 85% found just once. The sequenced sample was PBMCs. Receptor source: a woman between 35 and 50 years old in good health and CMV-seropositive. The CDR3 runs from the conserved cysteine through the conserved F or W. A D gene is named only where the DNA matches it firmly. Expanded clones are given a class, and other clones once, few, many or no size at all.

D gene: TRBD1
clone size: few
J gene: TRBJ2-2
CDR3 length: 15
V gene: TRBV6-5
CDR3 DNA: TGTGCCAGCCGTCGCCGGACAGGGTATCCCGGGGAGCTGTTTTTT
CDR3 protein: CASRRRTGYPGELFF

D gene: TRBD1
clone size: -
J gene: TRBJ1-5
CDR3 length: 16
V gene: TRBV5-5
CDR3 DNA: TGTGCCAGCAGCTCGGCAATCGGGACAGGCGGCCAGCCCCAGCATTTT
CDR3 protein: CASSSAIGTGGQPQHF

D gene: TRBD1
clone size: -
J gene: TRBJ1-5
CDR3 length: 16
V gene: TRBV2
CDR3 DNA: TGTGCCAGCAGTTCCGCTGGACAGGGGGTAAATCAGCCCCAGCATTTT
CDR3 protein: CASSSAGQGVNQPQHF

D gene: TRBD1
clone size: -
J gene: TRBJ1-3
CDR3 length: 17
V gene: TRBV25-1
CDR3 DNA: TGTGCCAGCAGTGAATTAATCGGACAGGCCTCTGGAAACACCATATATTTT
CDR3 protein: CASSELIGQASGNTIYF

D gene: -
clone size: -
J gene: TRBJ2-5
CDR3 length: 15
V gene: TRBV5-1
CDR3 DNA: TGCGCCAGCAGCTTGTTGGGGGGGGCCTGGGAGACCCAGTACTTC
CDR3 protein: CASSLLGGAWETQYF

D gene: -
clone size: -
J gene: TRBJ1-4
CDR3 length: 17
V gene: TRBV7-9
CDR3 DNA: TGTGCCAGCAGCTCCCCGGAAGGGGCGGTAGTTAATGAAAAACTGTTTTTT
CDR3 protein: CASSSPEGAVVNEKLFF

D gene: -
clone size: -
J gene: TRBJ2-7
CDR3 length: 14
V gene: TRBV5-1
CDR3 DNA: TGCGCCAGCAGCTGGGGGCCATCCTCCTACGAGCAGTACTTC
CDR3 protein: CASSWGPSSYEQYF

D gene: -
clone size: -
J gene: TRBJ1-2
CDR3 length: 15
V gene: TRBV2
CDR3 DNA: TGTGCCAGCAACCCCCGGGACTCACTACACTATGGCTACACCTTC
CDR3 protein: CASNPRDSLHYGYTF

D gene: TRBD1
clone size: -
J gene: TRBJ1-6
CDR3 length: 16
V gene: TRBV7-7
CDR3 DNA: TGTGCCAGCAGCCCTGGACAGGGGCGTCCTAATTCACCCCTCCACTTT
CDR3 protein: CASSPGQGRPNSPLHF

D gene: -
clone size: -
J gene: TRBJ2-7
CDR3 length: 14
V gene: TRBV19
CDR3 DNA: TGTGCCAGTAGTATAGCCGGGTCTACGCCCGAGCAGTACTTC
CDR3 protein: CASSIAGSTPEQYF

D gene: -
clone size: -
J gene: TRBJ2-1
CDR3 length: 13
V gene: TRBV15
CDR3 DNA: TGTGCCACCAGCTCCCCCGCCTACAATGAGCAGTTCTTC
CDR3 protein: CATSSPAYNEQFF

D gene: -
clone size: -
J gene: TRBJ2-7
CDR3 length: 15
V gene: TRBV7-2
CDR3 DNA: TGTGCCAGCAGCTCCCGACCCGGAGGCGGCTACGAGCAGTACTTC
CDR3 protein: CASSSRPGGGYEQYF

D gene: TRBD1
clone size: -
J gene: TRBJ1-3
CDR3 length: 16
V gene: TRBV7-2
CDR3 DNA: TGTGCCAGCAGCTTAGAGGGGACAGCAGTCGGAAACACCATATATTTT
CDR3 protein: CASSLEGTAVGNTIYF

D gene: TRBD1
clone size: -
J gene: TRBJ2-4
CDR3 length: 17
V gene: TRBV19
CDR3 DNA: TGTGCCAGTGGGGGGACAGGGAAGGCCTCTGCGGTAAACATTCAGTACTTC
CDR3 protein: CASGGTGKASAVNIQYF

D gene: -
clone size: -
J gene: TRBJ1-2
CDR3 length: 13
V gene: TRBV5-1
CDR3 DNA: TGCGCCAGCAGCTCCGGACAGCTCTATGGCTACACCTTC
CDR3 protein: CASSSGQLYGYTF

D gene: -
clone size: -
J gene: TRBJ1-2
CDR3 length: 15
V gene: TRBV9
CDR3 DNA: TGTGCCAGCAGCGTAGCTTTGGGGGGGGTAGGCGGCTACACCTTC
CDR3 protein: CASSVALGGVGGYTF

D gene: -
clone size: -
J gene: TRBJ1-1
CDR3 length: 13
V gene: TRBV12-5
CDR3 DNA: TGTGCTAGTGGGACAGGTTGGGTTACTGAAGCTTTCTTT
CDR3 protein: CASGTGWVTEAFF

D gene: TRBD2
clone size: -
J gene: TRBJ2-7
CDR3 length: 19
V gene: TRBV5-1
CDR3 DNA: TGCGCCAGCAGCTTGGTTGGGGTAGGGACTCTAGCGGGGGACTACGAGCAGTACTTC
CDR3 protein: CASSLVGVGTLAGDYEQYF

D gene: TRBD1
clone size: -
J gene: TRBJ1-2
CDR3 length: 14
V gene: TRBV4-1
CDR3 DNA: TGCGCCAGCAGTTGGGACAGGGATTGGGGGGGCTACACCTTC
CDR3 protein: CASSWDRDWGGYTF

D gene: -
clone size: -
J gene: TRBJ2-1
CDR3 length: 14
V gene: TRBV30
CDR3 DNA: TGTGCCTGGAGTGGGGGGAGGGGGTACAATGAGCAGTTCTTC
CDR3 protein: CAWSGGRGYNEQFF

D gene: -
clone size: -
J gene: TRBJ1-3
CDR3 length: 15
V gene: TRBV9
CDR3 DNA: TGTGCCAGCAGTCTAAAACCTGGCTCTGGAAACACCATATATTTT
CDR3 protein: CASSLKPGSGNTIYF

D gene: -
clone size: -
J gene: TRBJ1-1
CDR3 length: 15
V gene: TRBV6-1
CDR3 DNA: TGTGCCAGCAGTTTAGAAAGGGGAGGGTTAACTGAAGCTTTCTTT
CDR3 protein: CASSLERGGLTEAFF

D gene: -
clone size: few
J gene: TRBJ1-2
CDR3 length: 13
V gene: TRBV4-1
CDR3 DNA: TGCGCCAGCAGCCATTTGGGACTTCCAGGCTACACCTTC
CDR3 protein: CASSHLGLPGYTF

D gene: -
clone size: -
J gene: TRBJ1-2
CDR3 length: 14
V gene: TRBV5-1
CDR3 DNA: TGCGCCAGCAGCTTGTGGCAGGGTGACTATGGCTACACCTTC
CDR3 protein: CASSLWQGDYGYTF

D gene: TRBD1
clone size: -
J gene: TRBJ2-5
CDR3 length: 15
V gene: TRBV5-1
CDR3 DNA: TGCGCCAGCAGCTTGACAGGGGGCTTAAAAGAGACCCAGTACTTC
CDR3 protein: CASSLTGGLKETQYF

D gene: TRBD1
clone size: -
J gene: TRBJ1-2
CDR3 length: 13
V gene: TRBV5-4
CDR3 DNA: TGTGCCAGCAACATCGACAGGGTCGGTGGCTACACCTTC
CDR3 protein: CASNIDRVGGYTF

D gene: -
clone size: -
J gene: TRBJ1-1
CDR3 length: 10
V gene: TRBV12-5
CDR3 DNA: TGTGCTAGTGCTAGGATTGAAGCTTTCTTT
CDR3 protein: CASARIEAFF

D gene: TRBD1
clone size: -
J gene: TRBJ1-1
CDR3 length: 17
V gene: TRBV7-6
CDR3 DNA: TGTGCCAGCAGCACAAAATACAGGGGCCGCGCTAAAACTGAAGCTTTCTTT
CDR3 protein: CASSTKYRGRAKTEAFF

D gene: -
clone size: -
J gene: TRBJ1-1
CDR3 length: 12
V gene: TRBV29-1
CDR3 DNA: TGCAGCGTTGAAGGAGTGAACACTGAAGCTTTCTTT
CDR3 protein: CSVEGVNTEAFF

D gene: -
clone size: -
J gene: TRBJ2-7
CDR3 length: 11
V gene: TRBV29-1
CDR3 DNA: TGCAGCGTTCAACAGCTCTACGAGCAGTACTTC
CDR3 protein: CSVQQLYEQYF

D gene: -
clone size: -
J gene: TRBJ1-1
CDR3 length: 15
V gene: TRBV11-2
CDR3 DNA: TGTGCCAGCAGCTTTACCACACTCGACAGGAGGGAAGCTTTCTTT
CDR3 protein: CASSFTTLDRREAFF

D gene: TRBD1
clone size: -
J gene: TRBJ1-2
CDR3 length: 11
V gene: TRBV29-1
CDR3 DNA: TGCAGCGCCGAGACAGGGAGAGGCTACACCTTC
CDR3 protein: CSAETGRGYTF

D gene: -
clone size: -
J gene: TRBJ2-7
CDR3 length: 13
V gene: TRBV2
CDR3 DNA: TGTGCCAGCAGTATTGACAGGTCCTACGAGCAGTACTTC
CDR3 protein: CASSIDRSYEQYF

D gene: -
clone size: -
J gene: TRBJ2-1
CDR3 length: 17
V gene: TRBV10-3
CDR3 DNA: TGTGCCATCAGTGAGCACGCAGGAATAAGCTCCTACAATGAGCAGTTCTTC
CDR3 protein: CAISEHAGISSYNEQFF

D gene: -
clone size: -
J gene: TRBJ1-1
CDR3 length: 14
V gene: TRBV21-1
CDR3 DNA: TGTGCCAGCAGCAAACCAGTAATGAACACTGAAGCTTTCTTT
CDR3 protein: CASSKPVMNTEAFF

D gene: TRBD1
clone size: -
J gene: TRBJ2-5
CDR3 length: 14
V gene: TRBV29-1
CDR3 DNA: TGCAGCGTTGACCAACAGGGGAAGGGGGAGACCCAGTACTTC
CDR3 protein: CSVDQQGKGETQYF

D gene: TRBD2
clone size: -
J gene: TRBJ2-7
CDR3 length: 14
V gene: TRBV19
CDR3 DNA: TGTGCCAGTCAGAGCGGGGGGTTACCCCACGAGCAGTACTTC
CDR3 protein: CASQSGGLPHEQYF

D gene: -
clone size: -
J gene: TRBJ1-3
CDR3 length: 14
V gene: TRBV28
CDR3 DNA: TGTGCCAGCAGTTTGTCAGGGGCAGGAAACACCATATATTTT
CDR3 protein: CASSLSGAGNTIYF

D gene: TRBD1
clone size: -
J gene: TRBJ2-2
CDR3 length: 15
V gene: TRBV5-4
CDR3 DNA: TGTGCCAGCAGCTCGGGACAGGGGGCTGTCGGGGAGCTGTTTTTT
CDR3 protein: CASSSGQGAVGELFF

D gene: TRBD1
clone size: -
J gene: TRBJ1-1
CDR3 length: 12
V gene: TRBV9
CDR3 DNA: TGTGCCAGCAGCTCCCGGGACAGTAAAGCTTTCTTT
CDR3 protein: CASSSRDSKAFF

D gene: -
clone size: -
J gene: TRBJ1-5
CDR3 length: 15
V gene: TRBV30
CDR3 DNA: TGTGCCTGGAGTGTAAACGGGAATAGCAATCAGCCCCAGCATTTT
CDR3 protein: CAWSVNGNSNQPQHF

D gene: -
clone size: few
J gene: TRBJ1-1
CDR3 length: 16
V gene: TRBV5-1
CDR3 DNA: TGCGCCAGCAGCTGGGGCAGGGGAAACATGAACACTGAAGCTTTCTTT
CDR3 protein: CASSWGRGNMNTEAFF

D gene: -
clone size: -
J gene: TRBJ1-2
CDR3 length: 13
V gene: TRBV2
CDR3 DNA: TGTGCCAGCAGTGTTTTAGTCGGTTATGGCTACACCTTC
CDR3 protein: CASSVLVGYGYTF

D gene: TRBD1
clone size: -
J gene: TRBJ1-4
CDR3 length: 16
V gene: TRBV5-6
CDR3 DNA: TGTGCCAGCAGCTTGGAGACCGGGACAGGGAAGAAAAAACTGTTTTTT
CDR3 protein: CASSLETGTGKKKLFF

D gene: TRBD1
clone size: -
J gene: TRBJ1-4
CDR3 length: 15
V gene: TRBV6-1
CDR3 DNA: TGTGCCAGCAGTGGAAGACAGGGGCCTAATGAAAAACTGTTTTTT
CDR3 protein: CASSGRQGPNEKLFF

D gene: -
clone size: -
J gene: TRBJ1-1
CDR3 length: 13
V gene: TRBV5-1
CDR3 DNA: TGCGCCAGCAGCGGAGGGACCCACACTGAAGCTTTCTTT
CDR3 protein: CASSGGTHTEAFF

D gene: -
clone size: -
J gene: TRBJ2-7
CDR3 length: 14
V gene: TRBV2
CDR3 DNA: TGTGCCAGCAGCTTCCACGGGACATCCTACGAGCAGTACTTC
CDR3 protein: CASSFHGTSYEQYF

D gene: TRBD1
clone size: few
J gene: TRBJ1-1
CDR3 length: 15
V gene: TRBV2
CDR3 DNA: TGTGCCAGCAGGCCCAGGGGGCGCGGTTCCACTGAAGCTTTCTTT
CDR3 protein: CASRPRGRGSTEAFF

D gene: TRBD1
clone size: -
J gene: TRBJ1-1
CDR3 length: 13
V gene: TRBV5-4
CDR3 DNA: TGTGCCAGCAGCTGGGACAGGAACACTGAAGCTTTCTTT
CDR3 protein: CASSWDRNTEAFF